The 27 T cell receptor beta chains below all came from one sample that was sequenced in a study of blood T cells in healthy people across ages. Combining a sample-barcoded 5' primer with a J-beta primer mix, a second PCR ran for roughly 6 to 12 cycles. TCRdb passed the 5' RACE reads through MiXCR, listing each CDR3 protein once. The sample has roughly 500,000 distinct CDR3 sequences; 27% are singletons. The source material was blood. The source of these receptors is a woman aged 70-85 years in good health.

Only a few counts were recorded for this clonotype. The CDR3 nucleotides are TGTGCCAGCAGCTTTCTGAGCGGGGGGGCCGCCGGGGAGCTGTTTTTT. It is translated as CASSFLSGGAAGELFF. The V and J genes are TRBV7-6 and TRBJ2-2; 10 bases align to TRBD2. V shed 3 bases and J 6 bases; nucleotides not matched to a gene: 7. CDR3 size: 16 residues. Germline CDR1 reads SGHVS; CDR2 reads FNYEAQ.

The chain is built from TRBV15 and TRBJ1-2; no firm D call. This CDR3 is built from 12 residues. Trimming removed 2 bases at V and 1 base at J, with 2 bases between. Germline V gene sequence: CDR1 LNHNV, CDR2 YYDKDF (reference sequence). The CDR3 here is CATSRINYGYTF. CDR3 nucleotide sequence: TGTGCCACCAGCAGAATTAACTATGGCTACACCTTC.

This clonotype was observed a few times. The genes are TRBV2 and TRBJ2-5, with D hard to call. The CDR3 spans 12 residues. Between the trimmed V and J ends, which lost 8 bases and 5 bases, there was a span of 12 bases. Germline V gives CDR1 SNHLY, CDR2 FYNNEI. As DNA, the CDR3 is TGTGCCAGCGAACCGACTGGGGAGACCCAGTACTTC. Translation gives CASEPTGETQYF.

A few counts support this clonotype. V and J are TRBV9 and TRBJ1-3; D unclear. Per the germline V gene, CDR1 is SGDLS and CDR2 is YYNGEE. CDR3 length equals 13 residues. V lost 0 bases and J 4 bases, leaving 5 bases between the germline ends. CDR3 residues: CASSVDSGNTIYF. The DNA of the CDR3 is TGTGCCAGCAGCGTAGATAGCGGAAACACCATATATTTT.

This clonotype came up a few times. In nucleotides, the CDR3 is TGTGCCAGCAGCAAGCGGACAGGGAGTGGGTCACCCCTCCACTTT. Translated, it gives CASSKRTGSGSPLHF. The chain joins TRBV7-2 to TRBJ1-6, with 8 nucleotides matching TRBD1. V was clipped by 5 bases and J by 10 bases; unmatched bases: 10. This CDR3 is built from 15 residues. The germline V gene has CDR1 SGHTA and CDR2 FQGNSA.

The chain couples TRBV7-9 to TRBJ2-2, with D possibly being TRBD1 (5 bases). The CDR3 extends over 15 amino acids. Germline CDR1 SEHNR, CDR2 FQNEAQ (reference sequence). V dropped 3 bases and J dropped 4 bases, with 12 bases sitting between them. The CDR3 sequence: CASSFFNTGTGELFF. As DNA, the CDR3 is TGTGCCAGCAGCTTTTTTAACACAGGCACCGGGGAGCTGTTTTTT.

Worth noting for this clonotype: One base away lies a much larger clone, so this may be a sequencing read error. The chain couples TRBV9 to TRBJ2-3; TRBD1 agrees at 8 bases. CDR3 length: 15 residues. CDR1 is SGDLS and CDR2 is YYNGEE in the germline V gene. The CDR3 reads CASSGSGGGTDMQYF. The CDR3 DNA is TGTGCCAGCAGCGGATCAGGGGGCGGCACAGATATGCAGTATTTT. The full variable domain, with the rest looked up from reference TRBV9 and TRBJ2-3, is DSGVTQTPKHLITATGQRVTLRCSPRSGDLSVYWYQQSLDQGLQFLIQYYNGEERAKGNILERFSAQQFPDLHSELNLSSLELGDSALYFCASSGSGGGTDMQYFGPGTRLTVL.

The CDR3 is CASSLVNADTQYF. DNA of the CDR3: TGTGCCAGCAGCCTGGTGAACGCAGATACGCAGTATTTT. The chain recombines TRBV9 with TRBJ2-3, with no clear D. Looked up from germline, CDR1 is SGDLS and CDR2 is YYNGEE. Trimming left V 4 bases short and J 4 bases short, with 10 bases between. This CDR3 region has 13 residues.

This clonotype was seen a few times. This sequence joins TRBV7-9 and TRBJ1-1, with D perhaps TRBD1 (5 bases). The CDR3 totals 13 residues. Looked up from germline, CDR1 is SEHNR and CDR2 is FQNEAQ (reference sequence). Trimming cost V 5 bases and J 11 bases, with 18 bases left between them. CDR3 DNA sequence: TGTGCCAGCAGCCAGCGGGGCCCCGAAGCGGCTTTCTTT. Amino acid sequence: CASSQRGPEAAFF.

The chain carries TRBV20-1 and TRBJ2-2; 7 positions agree with TRBD2. The CDR3 runs 14 residues. V trimming: 6 bases; J trimming: 1 base; junction bases outside the gene matches: 5. Per germline, CDR1 DFQATT and CDR2 SNEGSKA (reference sequence). The CDR3 nucleotides read TGCAGTGCCCCCGGCGGGGGGAACACCGGGGAGCTGTTTTTT. Amino acids: CSAPGGGNTGELFF.

This clonotype has a handful of counts. The CDR3 sequence: CASSAALAKNIQYF. CDR3 coding DNA: TGTGCCAGCTCGGCGGCGTTAGCCAAAAACATTCAGTACTTC. The chain joins TRBV18 to TRBJ2-4, with no clear D. From germline, CDR1 is KGHSH and CDR2 LQKENI. The CDR3 runs to 14 residues. V gave up 6 bases and J gave up 0 bases, with 9 bases separating them.

The table lists this clonotype with a few counts. The chain employs TRBV12-3 or TRBV12-4 and TRBJ2-7; D gene unclear. V was clipped by 10 bases and J by 6 bases, with 16 bases between them. This CDR3 comprises 12 residues. The CDR3 DNA reads TGTGCCACACGACGTCTATGGGGCGAGCAGTACTTC. It specifies CATRRLWGEQYF.

The chain couples TRBV5-1 to TRBJ1-2; D is unresolved. This CDR3 has 13 amino acids. Germline CDR1 is SGHRS and CDR2 is YFSETQ. The V and J ends lost 1 base and 6 bases respectively, with 10 bases between them. The CDR3 reads CASSLLGVDGYTF. The CDR3 nucleotides read TGCGCCAGCAGCTTGCTGGGTGTCGATGGCTACACCTTC.

The chain joins TRBV7-8 to TRBJ2-3, with D maybe TRBD1 (7 bases). V was trimmed by 1 base and J by 1 base, leaving 15 bases between them. CDR3 length: 17 residues. Per germline, CDR1 SGHVS and CDR2 FQNEAQ. CDR3 coding DNA: TGTGCCAGCAGCTTAGTGGGCAGGGGGGCTGGCACAGATACGCAGTATTTT. It codes for CASSLVGRGAGTDTQYF.

As to this clonotype: A much larger clone differs from this one at a single base, so this may be a read error. The gene calls are TRBV7-3 and TRBJ2-5; D is unresolved. Trimming removed 3 bases at V and 1 base at J, with 9 bases between. Germline-derived CDR1 and CDR2 are SGHTA and FQGTGA. This CDR3 contains 14 residues. The CDR3 coding sequence is TGTGCCAGCAGCTTTATGGGCAGCCAAGAGACCCAGTACTTC. The encoded protein is CASSFMGSQETQYF.

This chain connects TRBV7-2 to TRBJ2-1; D might be TRBD2 (6 bases). Per the germline V gene, CDR1 is SGHTA and CDR2 is FQGNSA. CDR3 length: 17 residues. V lost 5 bases and J lost 0, with 17 bases in between. CDR3 in amino acids: CASSVSGLALSYNEQFF. The CDR3, as DNA: TGTGCCAGCAGCGTATCAGGGCTAGCGCTCTCCTACAATGAGCAGTTCTTC. Based on the CDR3 plus reference TRBV7-2 and TRBJ2-1, the full variable domain is GAGVSQSPSNKVTEKGKDVELRCDPISGHTALYWYRQSLGQGLEFLIYFQGNSAPDKSGLPSDRFSAERTGGSVSTLTIQRTQQEDSAVYLCASSVSGLALSYNEQFFGPGTRLTVL.

In this sample, this clonotype turned up many times. The chain uses TRBV7-9 and TRBJ2-7; D gene unclear. The ends were cut back, 1 base at V and 2 bases at J, with 9 bases in the middle. This CDR3 has 14 amino acids. From germline, CDR1 is SEHNR and CDR2 FQNEAQ (reference sequence). DNA of the CDR3: TGTGCCAGCAGCTTAGGTCACGCTACCTACGAGCAGTACTTC. This translates into CASSLGHATYEQYF. Looking up the rest from reference TRBV7-9 and TRBJ2-7 gives the full variable domain: DTGVSQNPRHKITKRGQNVTFRCDPISEHNRLYWYRQTLGQGPEFLTYFQNEAQLEKSRLLSDRFSAERPKGSFSTLEIQRTEQGDSAMYLCASSLGHATYEQYFGPGTRLTVT.

This clonotype was seen a few times. V usage is TRBV18 and J usage is TRBJ2-7, with TRBD1 as a possible D gene (6 bases). The germline gives CDR1 KGHSH, CDR2 LQKENI. Trimming pared 3 bases from V and 1 base from J, leaving 10 bases between. The length of the CDR3 is 14 residues. CDR3 sequence reads: CASSPGTRSYEQYF. The CDR3 DNA sequence: TGTGCCAGCTCACCCGGGACACGGTCCTACGAGCAGTACTTC.

This clonotype was detected a few times. This chain uses TRBV6-2 or TRBV6-3 with TRBJ1-5; D call uncertain. V lost 8 bases and J 2 bases, leaving 13 bases between the germline ends. The CDR3 spans 14 residues. Per germline, CDR1 MNHEY and CDR2 SVGEGT. CDR3 amino acids: CASLGLLGNQPQHF. The CDR3 nucleotides are TGTGCCAGCCTCGGATTGTTGGGCAATCAGCCCCAGCATTTT.

J is TRBJ1-2 and V is TRBV4-1; tentatively, D is TRBD1 (5 bases). The CDR3 has 15 amino acids. Germline V CDR1 and CDR2: MGHRA, YSYEKL. V lost 0 bases, J lost 5 bases, and 13 bases lay in between. The CDR3 DNA reads as TGCGCCAGCAGCCAAGATCAGACAGTCGGGTATGGCTACACCTTC. It is translated as CASSQDQTVGYGYTF.

This clonotype was seen a handful of times. The V call is TRBV7-9, the J call TRBJ2-5; D is unclear. The CDR3 runs 14 residues. Germline CDR1 SEHNR, CDR2 FQNEAQ (reference sequence). V was cut by 2 bases and J by 1 base, with 8 bases left in between. The CDR3 DNA reads as TGTGCCAGCAGCTTATTACAGTTCCAAGAGACCCAGTACTTC. This translates into CASSLLQFQETQYF.

Of note for this clonotype: Mismatch with germline at one junction end may stem from a read error. This chain uses TRBV7-9 with TRBJ2-5; 8 nucleotides align to TRBD2. The better agreement between TRBJ2-1 and the DNA end casts doubt on the J call. This CDR3 comprises 16 residues. The germline V gene encodes CDR1 SEHNR and CDR2 FQNEAQ (reference sequence). Here the CDR3 reads CASSPRAGGSDNEQFF. The CDR3, as DNA: TGTGCCAGCAGCCCCCGCGCGGGGGGCTCCGACAATGAGCAGTTCTTC.

The chain is built from TRBV7-2 and TRBJ2-1, with a tentative D call TRBD1 (5 bases). Trimming removed 6 bases at V and 8 bases at J, with 8 bases between. The CDR3 extends over 11 amino acids. Germline loops: CDR1 SGHTA, CDR2 FQGNSA. Here the CDR3 DNA reads TGTGCCAGCAGTGGGGCTTATGAGCAGTTCTTC. Its protein is CASSGAYEQFF.

About this clonotype itself: The junction and the germline gene differ at one end; a read error may be behind it. The rearrangement joins TRBV7-2 to TRBJ2-5, with D tentatively TRBD1 or TRBD2 (5 bases each). Germline V gene data show CDR1 as SGHTA and CDR2 as FQGNSA. The CDR3 is made up of 11 amino acids. CDR3 protein: CASSRGRPLNF. CDR3 nucleotides: TGTGCCAGCAGCCGGGGACGGCCTTTGAACTTC. Full variable domain (missing parts from reference TRBV7-2 and TRBJ2-5): GAGVSQSPSNKVTEKGKDVELRCDPISGHTALYWYRQSLGQGLEFLIYFQGNSAPDKSGLPSDRFSAERTGGSVSTLTIQRTQQEDSAVYLCASSRGRPLNFGPGTRLLVL.

The chain couples TRBV7-3 to TRBJ2-5; 7 bases match TRBD2. Unmatched junction bases numbered 12, after V lost 5 bases and J lost 9 bases. Germline CDR1 reads SGHTA; CDR2 reads FQGTGA. This CDR3 is 14 amino acids long. CDR3 nucleotide sequence: TGTGCCAGCAGCCGGGACTACCATGATTCGGCCCAGTACTTC. Translating gives CASSRDYHDSAQYF.

The V and J genes are TRBV7-2 and TRBJ1-2; the D gene is possibly TRBD1 (5 bases). Deletions cut 5 bases from V and 4 bases from J, with 11 bases between. This CDR3 is built from 13 residues. Looked up from germline, CDR1 is SGHTA and CDR2 is FQGNSA. The CDR3 DNA follows: TGTGCCAGCAGCGTCAGGGAGGGCTATGGCTACACCTTC. The encoded protein is CASSVREGYGYTF.

This clonotype has a handful of counts. This chain joins TRBV5-1 and TRBJ2-5; TRBD2 might be the D (6 bases). Judging by the DNA end, TRBJ2-7 fits better; the J call may be wrong. CDR1 and CDR2 (germline): SGHRS, YFSETQ. The CDR3 has 14 residues. As DNA, the CDR3 is TGCGCCAGCAGCTGGAGGGGCGGCTCCTACGAGCAGTACTTC. It codes for CASSWRGGSYEQYF.